This T cell receptor beta chain was captured in a study of cytomegalovirus exposure and HLA in healthy donors. General study findings and limits: The investigators catalogued under 200 TCR beta chains as cytomegalovirus-associated. Reported performance of the classifier showed diagnosis of cytomegalovirus status with high specificity and sensitivity.

Only in-frame clones appear in the TCRdb table, and some are missing; sequencing was by immunoSEQ multiplex PCR. This sample yields more than 85,000 clones, of which about 95% are seen a single time; 0.89% belongs to the top ten. On this clone: Its matching antigen is unknown.

CDR3 length: 18 residues. V was clipped by 0 bases and J by 5 bases; unmatched bases: 13. Germline lookup yields CDR1 MRHNA and CDR2 SNTAGT. The chain carries TRBV6-4 and TRBJ2-3, with 8 positions matching TRBD2. Sequenced input: PBMCs. The receptor comes from a woman in her late teens or twenties in good health and CMV-seronegative. The CDR3, as DNA: TGTGCCAGCAGTGACTCACCGGGGGGGGCCTTCCGTGTAGATACGCAGTATTTT. This encodes CASSDSPGGAFRVDTQYF.